This T cell receptor beta chain came from a study of type 1 regulatory T cells. TCRdb re-analysed the reads in MiXCR, keeping a single row per CDR3 protein. The data hold over 90,000 distinct CDR3 sequences, with 25% to 40% observed a single time. The CDR3 contains 15 residues. Germline loops: CDR1 SGHKS, CDR2 YYEKEE (reference sequence). Trimming took 2 bases from V and 5 from J; bases not matched to a gene: 8. This TCR came from a human donor in good health. This chain connects TRBV5-5 to TRBJ2-5; TRBD1 matches at 8 bases. The material sequenced was CD4+ T cells, either the whole sample or a sorted fraction (not recorded which). The CDR3 spells CASSFRKTGAETQYF. The CDR3 DNA reads TGTGCCAGCAGCTTCCGTAAGACAGGGGCGGAGACCCAGTACTTC.